The clone carrying this TCR beta chain has a handful of counts. Sequencing was performed with immunoSEQ multiplex PCR; in TCRdb, only in-frame clones are kept and a portion is missing. The data contain nearly 9,500 clones, 30% to 35% of them singletons. The data belong to a study of graft-versus-host responses after intestinal transplantation. Study overall: Every transplant recipient was induced with anti-thymocyte globulin, then maintained on tacrolimus and steroids for two to four years.

Co-plating was performed using about 200,000 CFSE-labeled responder cells and about 200,000 irradiated, violet-dye-labeled stimulator cells. Responder cells that were proliferating and CFSE-low, both CD3+CD4+ and CD3+CD8+, were sorted after the reaction. The TCR originated in a human patient who was an organ donor for intestinal transplantation. This material consisted of alloreactive CD8+ T cells from a mixed lymphocyte reaction culture, taken before transplantation. Subset defined: CFSE-low proliferating T cells sorted from roughly six-day pre-transplant mixed lymphocyte reaction (GvH or HvG direction).

CDR3 region: CASSYGTEAFF. The CDR3 bases are TGTGCCAGCAGTTACGGGACAGAAGCTTTCTTT. V and J are TRBV27 and TRBJ1-1; a weak D match, TRBD1 (6 bases). The germline gives CDR1 MNHEY, CDR2 SMNVEV (reference sequence). The V end lost 4 bases, the J end lost 8 bases, and 8 bases lay between the germline ends. The CDR3 is 11 residues long.